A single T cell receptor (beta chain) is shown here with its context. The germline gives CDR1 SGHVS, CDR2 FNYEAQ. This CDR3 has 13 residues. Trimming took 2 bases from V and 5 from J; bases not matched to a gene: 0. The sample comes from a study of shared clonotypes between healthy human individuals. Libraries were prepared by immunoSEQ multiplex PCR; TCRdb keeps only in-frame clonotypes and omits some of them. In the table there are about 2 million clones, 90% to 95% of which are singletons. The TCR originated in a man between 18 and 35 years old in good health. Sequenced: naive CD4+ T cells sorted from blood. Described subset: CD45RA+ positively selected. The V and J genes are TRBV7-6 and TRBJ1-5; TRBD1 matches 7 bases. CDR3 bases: TGTGCCAGCAGCTTAACAGGGGATCAGCCCCAGCATTTT. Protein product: CASSLTGDQPQHF.